Listed here is a single TCR beta chain. What antigen it recognizes has not been identified. No base quality information exists; no much larger clone differs at one position. Reading the label with the study, this specimen's time point is: about 28 days (+/-7) after the second vaccine dose. Because spike-specific TCR depth and breadth did not differ between the two schedules, AZD1222 recipients who got a second dose at roughly 4 weeks were pooled with those who got a second dose at roughly 12 weeks. Samples from vaccinated people were obtained from the UK trials COV001 and COV002, which included a single-blind randomized controlled phase 2/3 trial of AZD1222 (ChAdOx1 nCoV-19) in healthy adults. For TCRbeta chain sequencing, PBMC samples were collected from trial participants at day 0 and at day 28 after the second dose. The CDR3 regions of human TCRbeta chains were subjected to immunosequencing. The original pipeline was this. Repertoire TCRs were checked for matches against a reference library of SARS-CoV-2-specific TCRs that had been generated using the MIRA antigen-specificity platform. Breadth was defined as the fraction of unique TCRs that were SARS-CoV-2-associated. Depth was defined as the fraction of total T cells that were SARS-CoV-2-associated. Each spike-specific TCR was assigned to its reactive spike region and to a CD4 or CD8 class using the MIRA data. Log10-transformed breadth and depth values were compared by one-way ANOVA with Sidak's multiple comparisons tests. The immuneACCESS repertoire file appears here via TCRdb, limited to in-frame rearrangements. These files lack a portion of the clones; in checked studies, under half of the deficit traces to unresolved V genes, and the cause of the others is not known. V and J calls and clone size are as listed in that table; D and trimming were resolved from the DNA. Recorded for this sample are some 150,000 clones; 90% to 95% of them occurred a single time. Jointly, the top ten make up roughly 1.6% of the sample.

The record originates from a study of T cell responses to AZD1222 COVID-19 vaccine (TCRdb year 2021). For the study in its entirety: TCR sequencing covered some 250 trial participants: about 210 given two doses of AZD1222 and approximately 25 given two doses of MenACWY control vaccine. Trial participants were enrolled by age into subgroups of 18-55, 56-69 and 70-plus years, and around 150, 29 and 61 TCR-sequenced participants, respectively, were included in these subgroups. The paper's findings and limits, for the study overall: Spike-specific TCR breadth and depth rose significantly after two AZD1222 doses compared with day 0 and with MenACWY recipients. Participants were mostly white British, with more females than males. The authors suggested clonal diversity may have been underestimated. The vaccine-associated CD4 TCRs covered the entire spike protein, and the dominant responses fell in regions 160-218 and 743-854. Conclusions about previously exposed vaccinees are limited, since just six AZD1222 recipients were seropositive for SARS-CoV-2 at baseline. In the small 56-69-year group, the increase in depth fell short of significance, most likely because of low power. Because no day 14 peak-response samples were available, the repertoires could be characterized only after the peak T cell response. Nearly half of unique spike-specific TCRs reportedly recognized epitopes outside regions mutated in the B.1.351 and B.1.1.7 variants.

CDR1 and CDR2, looked up from the germline V gene, are KGHDR and SFDVKD. V and J are truncated by 6 bases and 0 bases respectively, leaving an intervening sequence of 14 bases. There are 17 amino acids in the CDR3, from cysteine to phenylalanine inclusive. CDR3 DNA is the only sequence kept; it has 51 bases, read in frame from the first base. The specimen was peripheral blood, collected 28 days after the second AZD1222 dose. This sequence was found in an adult who received the AZD1222 COVID-19 vaccine. The rearranged chain carries TRBV24-1 and TRBJ1-6; a confident D gene designation cannot be given. The DNA is as follows: TGTGCCACCAGTATAAAGGGTGGGAGCTCCTATAATTCACCCCTCCACTTT. It translates to CATSIKGGSSYNSPLHF.